This paragraph covers one TCR beta chain sequence. The sample originates from a study of blood T cell repertoires in COVID-19. Turning to the study itself: Samples came from the United States, Italy and Spain, spanning acute and convalescent COVID-19. The cDNA or gDNA used as material had been derived from T cells, B-cell-depleted T cells, or PBMCs.

Study processing details: Nucleated cell counts were estimated from reference gene primer amplification. This table comes from immunoSEQ multiplex PCR, and its TCRdb copy is limited to in-frame clones, with some not included. From that table come the V and J calls and clone size; the DNA was used to work out D and trimming. This table holds 53,000 or so clones, just over 90% found once. Sequenced material: peripheral blood. This TCR was recovered from a middle-aged man with acute or convalescent COVID-19.

The CDR3 bases are TGTGCCTGGAGTATCCCCCGACAGAGCTATGGCTACACCTTC. Amino acids: CAWSIPRQSYGYTF. V is TRBV30 and J is TRBJ1-2, with a possible D match to TRBD1 (5 bases). The germline V gene encodes CDR1 GTSNPN and CDR2 SVGIG (reference sequence). Trimming pared 2 bases from V and 4 bases from J, leaving 14 bases between. The CDR3 totals 14 residues.